These 21 T cell receptor beta chains were sequenced from one sample in a study of shared clonotypes between healthy human individuals. The assay was immunoSEQ multiplex PCR, and TCRdb's table has in-frame clones only and misses some. The table records about 590,000 clones, around 95% of them present only once. CD45RO-negative CD8 cells positively selected for CCR7 made up the naive population, which excluded terminally differentiated effector memory CD45RA+ cells. Sequenced sample: naive CD8+ T cells sorted from blood. The receptors shown here come from a woman in her thirties in good health.

As to this clone: Other DNA sequences in this specimen translate into the identical CDR3. The rearrangement uses TRBV5-6 and TRBJ2-7; no clear D gene. V lost 1 base, J lost 0 bases, and 8 bases lay in between. CDR3 length: 14 amino acids. In germline, CDR1 is SGHDT, CDR2 YYEEEE. The CDR3 here is CASSLTGSSYEQYF. The CDR3, as DNA: TGTGCCAGCAGCTTGACCGGTTCCTCCTACGAGCAGTACTTC.

V gene TRBV29-1 combines with J gene TRBJ2-3; perhaps TRBD1 as D (7 bases). This CDR3 spans 14 amino acids. Trimming cost V 3 bases and J 2 bases, with 12 bases left between them. Germline lookup yields CDR1 SQVTM and CDR2 ANQGSEA. Written as DNA, the CDR3 is TGCAGCGTTGAGGCGGGGACAGTCACAGATACGCAGTATTTT. Encoded protein: CSVEAGTVTDTQYF.

This chain joins TRBV10-1 and TRBJ2-5; D may be TRBD1 or TRBD2 (6 bases each). Trimming took off 2 bases at V and 7 bases at J, with 11 bases between the two ends. This CDR3 contains 13 residues. CDR1 and CDR2 (germline): WNHNN, SYGVQD (reference sequence). The CDR3 region has the DNA TGCGCCAGCAGTGAGGTCGGAGGGGGGACCCAGTACTTC. This sequence encodes CASSEVGGGTQYF.

The chain recombines TRBV2 with TRBJ2-7; 11 bases align to TRBD2. The CDR3 sequence is 15 residues long. V trimming: 2 bases; J trimming: 5 bases; junction bases outside the gene matches: 5. The germline CDR1 and CDR2 sequences are SNHLY and FYNNEI. The CDR3 region is CASSERVAGGDEQYF. DNA of the CDR3: TGTGCCAGCAGTGAACGGGTAGCGGGAGGGGACGAGCAGTACTTC.

The rearrangement links TRBV28 to TRBJ1-5; TRBD1 is a possible D gene (6 bases). Trimming cost V 7 bases and J 5 bases, with 21 bases left between them. The CDR3 totals 16 residues. The germline gives CDR1 MDHEN, CDR2 SYDVKM. The CDR3 reads CASTISRDTVHQPQHF. The CDR3 DNA is TGTGCCAGCACCATTTCTCGGGACACCGTTCATCAGCCCCAGCATTTT.

The chain combines TRBV29-1 with TRBJ2-1, with D perhaps matching TRBD2 (5 bases). From germline, CDR1 is SQVTM and CDR2 ANQGSEA. This CDR3 has 13 residues. Trimming pared 4 bases from V and 4 bases from J, leaving 11 bases between. In DNA, the CDR3 is TGCAGCGTTGCCGGGATCCGGTACAATGAGCAGTTCTTC. Translated, it gives CSVAGIRYNEQFF.

This clone was recorded a few times. The gene calls are TRBV2 and TRBJ2-3, with 9 bases aligning to TRBD1. V was clipped by 4 bases and J by 1 base; unmatched bases: 0. Germline V gene lookup returns CDR1 SNHLY and CDR2 FYNNEI. The CDR3 has 14 amino acids. The CDR3 here is CASSGTGGTDTQYF. CDR3 DNA: TGTGCCAGCAGTGGGACAGGGGGCACAGATACGCAGTATTTT.

The chain is built from TRBV19 and TRBJ2-2, with no clear D. Deletions cut 3 bases from V and 8 bases from J, with 10 bases between. The CDR3 runs 13 residues. Germline-derived CDR1 and CDR2 are LNHDA and SQIVND (reference sequence). The CDR3 protein is CASSIGDLGELFF. CDR3 DNA sequence: TGTGCCAGTAGTATTGGAGATCTGGGGGAGCTGTTTTTT.

The chain links TRBV13 to TRBJ2-3; 8 bases align to TRBD2. The V gene's germline CDR1 is PRHDT and CDR2 FYEKMQ (reference sequence). This CDR3 is 15 amino acids long. J was trimmed by 6 bases and V by 0 bases; bases with no gene match: 5. CDR3 coding DNA: TGTGCCAGCAGCTTAGGTAGCGGGAAAGCGGATACGCAGTATTTT. Encoded protein: CASSLGSGKADTQYF.

In the case of this clone: Other DNA sequences in this sample translate to the same CDR3. This chain uses TRBV7-9 with TRBJ2-7; 7 positions agree with TRBD1. The germline V gene encodes CDR1 SEHNR and CDR2 FQNEAQ (reference sequence). V lost 2 bases and J lost 4; bases outside the gene matches: 5. The CDR3 consists of 14 residues. The DNA of the CDR3 is TGTGCCAGCAGCTTAAGAGGGGGCAGTTACGAGCAGTACTTC. This translates into CASSLRGGSYEQYF. Based on the CDR3 plus reference TRBV7-9 and TRBJ2-7, the full variable domain is DTGVSQNPRHKITKRGQNVTFRCDPISEHNRLYWYRQTLGQGPEFLTYFQNEAQLEKSRLLSDRFSAERPKGSFSTLEIQRTEQGDSAMYLCASSLRGGSYEQYFGPGTRLTVT.

As to this clone: Other DNA variants within this sample encode the same CDR3. CDR3 in amino acids: CASSLGNYEQYF. CDR3 in DNA: TGTGCCAGCAGCCTCGGCAATTACGAGCAGTACTTC. The J gene is TRBJ2-7, the V gene TRBV5-6, with D hard to call. The V gene's germline CDR1 is SGHDT and CDR2 YYEEEE. This CDR3 contains 12 residues. V dropped 4 bases and J dropped 4 bases, with 9 bases sitting between them.

V and J are TRBV19 and TRBJ2-7, with 11 positions matching TRBD2. V lost 5 bases to trimming and J lost 2 bases; unmatched junction nucleotides: 2. The length of the CDR3 is 14 residues. Per germline, CDR1 LNHDA and CDR2 SQIVND (reference sequence). The CDR3 nucleotides are TGTGCCAGTAGTCCGGGACTAGCGGCCTACGAGCAGTACTTC. It translates to CASSPGLAAYEQYF.

The chain combines TRBV4-2 with TRBJ2-5, with D possibly TRBD1 on 6 matching bases. TRBJ2-7 matches the DNA end more closely, so the J call is doubtful. Germline V gives CDR1 LGHNA, CDR2 YNFKEQ. The length of the CDR3 is 14 residues. CDR3 sequence: CASSQGQQGYEQYF. In DNA, the CDR3 is TGTGCCAGCAGCCAAGGTCAACAGGGCTACGAGCAGTACTTC.

The chain joins TRBV4-1 to TRBJ2-2; D not certain. Germline values: CDR1 MGHRA, CDR2 YSYEKL. The CDR3 is 16 residues long. Trimming removed 5 bases from V and 4 bases from J, with 17 bases in between. The CDR3 loop is CASSSSVIAGTGELFF. CDR3 sequence (DNA): TGCGCCAGCAGCTCCTCTGTCATAGCCGGCACCGGGGAGCTGTTTTTT.

The chain carries TRBV7-8 and TRBJ2-7, with D perhaps TRBD1 or TRBD2 (6 bases each). V gave up 6 bases and J gave up 3 bases, with 12 bases separating them. The CDR3 has 13 amino acids. Germline V gives CDR1 SGHVS, CDR2 FQNEAQ. The CDR3 reads CASRGEDSYEQYF. As DNA, the CDR3 is TGTGCCAGCAGGGGGGAGGACAGCTACGAGCAGTACTTC.

This rearrangement joins TRBV13 to TRBJ2-1; D gene uncertain. V was shortened by 2 bases and J by 9 bases, with 5 bases between the two germline ends. This CDR3 is built from 11 residues. Germline lookup yields CDR1 PRHDT and CDR2 FYEKMQ (reference sequence). Here the CDR3 DNA reads TGTGCCAGCAGCTTAATGGGTGAGCAGTTCTTC. Translating gives CASSLMGEQFF.

CDR3 DNA sequence: TGTGCCAGCAGCTTGGGAGGCACAGATACGCAGTATTTT. Amino acid sequence: CASSLGGTDTQYF. The chain joins TRBV5-6 to TRBJ2-3; D is unclear. Germline V gene data show CDR1 as SGHDT and CDR2 as YYEEEE. This CDR3 comprises 13 residues. Trimming cost V 0 bases and J 1 base, with 3 bases left between them.

CDR3 sequence (DNA): TGTGCCAGCAGCTTGGGGCCCAGCGGGGCCTACGAGCAGTACTTC. This encodes CASSLGPSGAYEQYF. The chain is built from TRBV5-6 and TRBJ2-7, with 7 positions matching TRBD2. The V segment lost 0 bases and the J segment 2 bases; nucleotides outside the gene matches: 5. Germline CDR1 reads SGHDT; CDR2 reads YYEEEE. This CDR3 has 15 residues.

This sequence joins TRBV19 and TRBJ2-1; 12 positions agree with TRBD2. Germline V CDR1 and CDR2: LNHDA, SQIVND (reference sequence). The CDR3 has 15 residues. V lost 3 bases to trimming and J lost 7 bases; unmatched junction nucleotides: 4. CDR3 bases: TGTGCCAGTAGTATCGGACTAGCGGGAAGAAATGAGCAGTTCTTC. It encodes CASSIGLAGRNEQFF.

The chain links TRBV4-1 to TRBJ2-1; D is possibly TRBD2 (6 bases). Germline V lookup: CDR1 MGHRA, CDR2 YSYEKL. This CDR3 spans 14 amino acids. V was pared by 3 bases and J by 9 bases, with 15 bases between. This chain's CDR3 is CASSHAGGGFEQFF. CDR3 coding DNA: TGCGCCAGCAGCCACGCCGGGGGAGGATTTGAGCAGTTCTTC.

Details on this clone: At the DNA level, this CDR3 is encoded by other sequences in the same sample as well. The J gene is TRBJ2-3, the V gene TRBV5-1, with no clear D. V lost 0 bases to trimming and J lost 3 bases, with 5 bases between them. There are 13 residues in the CDR3. Per germline, CDR1 SGHRS and CDR2 YFSETQ. CDR3 region: CASSLEGTDTQYF. The CDR3 DNA follows: TGCGCCAGCAGCTTGGAAGGGACAGATACGCAGTATTTT.